The rows below give T cell receptor beta chains drawn from one sample of a study of blood T cell repertoires in COVID-19. Here immunoSEQ multiplex PCR was the method, and the copy in TCRdb shows in-frame clones only, minus some. The sample carries roughly 100,000 clones, around 81% recorded once. The sample consisted of peripheral blood. These receptors were taken from a man aged 60-69 years with acute or convalescent COVID-19. The CDR3 runs from the conserved cysteine through the conserved F or W. Fields, in order: D gene, clone size, CDR3 length, J gene, V gene, CDR3 DNA, CDR3 protein. A D gene is named only where the DNA matches it firmly. Clone size is shown for a subset of rows, as once, few, many or a class of expanded clone.

D: -
size: -
length: 15
J: TRBJ2-3
V: TRBV6-4
DNA: TGTGCCACCTTCAGGAGGGCAGAGGTCACAGATACGCAGTATTTT
CDR3: CATFRRAEVTDTQYF

D: TRBD1
size: -
length: 15
J: TRBJ2-2
V: TRBV5-5
DNA: TGTGCCAGCAGCCAGACAGGGACCGGGACCGGGGAGCTGTTTTTT
CDR3: CASSQTGTGTGELFF

D: TRBD2
size: medium-sized
length: 16
J: TRBJ2-2
V: TRBV5-4
DNA: TGTGCCAGCAGCTCGGGGACTAGCGGGAGGACCGGGGAGCTGTTTTTT
CDR3: CASSSGTSGRTGELFF

D: TRBD1
size: once
length: 15
J: TRBJ1-4
V: TRBV5-1
DNA: TGCGCCAGCAGCACACAGGGGGCGTCTAATGAAAAACTGTTTTTT
CDR3: CASSTQGASNEKLFF

D: TRBD2
size: few
length: 17
J: TRBJ2-3
V: TRBV7-8
DNA: TGTGCCAGCAGCTTAGCGTTTACTAGCGGGGGGGCAGATACGCAGTATTTT
CDR3: CASSLAFTSGGADTQYF

D: -
size: once
length: 15
J: TRBJ1-4
V: TRBV6-5
DNA: TGTGCCAGCGGTCGCGGGTCCGGGCCTAATGAAAAACTGTTTTTT
CDR3: CASGRGSGPNEKLFF

D: -
size: -
length: 15
J: TRBJ2-5
V: TRBV7-2
DNA: TGTGCCAGCAGCCCCCAACGAGGGGGTAAAGAGACCCAGTACTTC
CDR3: CASSPQRGGKETQYF

D: -
size: -
length: 13
J: TRBJ1-2
V: TRBV11-3
DNA: TGTGCCAGCAGCCTTACCGCGTCCGTTGGCTACACCTTC
CDR3: CASSLTASVGYTF

D: -
size: -
length: 15
J: TRBJ2-7
V: TRBV27
DNA: TGTGCCAGCAGTTTTTATCCAGGCCGCTCCTACGAGCAGTACTTC
CDR3: CASSFYPGRSYEQYF

D: TRBD1
size: -
length: 13
J: TRBJ1-2
V: TRBV7-2
DNA: TGTGCCAGCAGCCGGACAGGGAACTATGGCTACACCTTC
CDR3: CASSRTGNYGYTF

D: -
size: -
length: 16
J: TRBJ2-4
V: TRBV3-1/TRBV3-2
DNA: TGTGCCAGCAGCCTCCGGACAGACGCAGCCAAAAACATTCAGTACTTC
CDR3: CASSLRTDAAKNIQYF

D: -
size: -
length: 14
J: TRBJ2-1
V: TRBV9
DNA: TGTGCCAGCAGCAATACTAGACTCTCGAATGAGCAGTTCTTC
CDR3: CASSNTRLSNEQFF

D: -
size: -
length: 13
J: TRBJ2-4
V: TRBV2
DNA: TGTGCCAGCTTCTACAGGGAAAAAAACATTCAGTACTTC
CDR3: CASFYREKNIQYF

D: -
size: -
length: 14
J: TRBJ1-1
V: TRBV3-1/TRBV3-2
DNA: TGTGCCAGCAGCCAGGCAGGGTTCAACACTGAAGCTTTCTTT
CDR3: CASSQAGFNTEAFF

D: -
size: -
length: 17
J: TRBJ2-1
V: TRBV5-8
DNA: TGTGCCAGCAGCTATTTAGCGAGAGGGTGGACCTACAATGAGCAGTTCTTC
CDR3: CASSYLARGWTYNEQFF

D: -
size: -
length: 20
J: TRBJ2-5
V: TRBV27
DNA: TGTGCCAGCAGTCCCTCGATTATTAAATTGGACAGCAGTGGGCAAGAGACCCAGTACTTC
CDR3: CASSPSIIKLDSSGQETQYF

D: -
size: -
length: 14
J: TRBJ2-5
V: TRBV30
DNA: TGTGCCTGGAGTGTTGGGGCGTTGGGGGAGACCCAGTACTTC
CDR3: CAWSVGALGETQYF

D: TRBD1
size: -
length: 17
J: TRBJ2-2
V: TRBV18
DNA: TGTGCCAGCTCAAGCTCTCGGACAGGGGCTAACACCGGGGAGCTGTTTTTT
CDR3: CASSSSRTGANTGELFF

D: -
size: -
length: 15
J: TRBJ1-5
V: TRBV19
DNA: TGTGCCAGTATGGCGGGAAGGGGTTCGAATCAGCCCCAGCATTTT
CDR3: CASMAGRGSNQPQHF

D: TRBD1
size: -
length: 13
J: TRBJ1-4
V: TRBV30
DNA: TGTGCCCTAGAGGGACAGTTTAATGAAAAACTGTTTTTT
CDR3: CALEGQFNEKLFF

D: -
size: -
length: 15
J: TRBJ1-1
V: TRBV15
DNA: TGTGCCACCAGCTCCCCCGGGAGGTTGAACACTGAAGCTTTCTTT
CDR3: CATSSPGRLNTEAFF

D: -
size: -
length: 13
J: TRBJ1-1
V: TRBV5-1
DNA: TGCGCCAGCAGACCCTATACAGGGACTGAAGCTTTCTTT
CDR3: CASRPYTGTEAFF

D: -
size: once
length: 14
J: TRBJ2-1
V: TRBV19
DNA: TGTGCCAGTAGAAAACTTTCGCGGGAAAATGAGCAGTTCTTC
CDR3: CASRKLSRENEQFF

D: -
size: -
length: 17
J: TRBJ2-5
V: TRBV4-1
DNA: TGCGCCAGCAGCCAAGATCAGGCGTCCTTAGGATCAGAGACCCAGTACTTC
CDR3: CASSQDQASLGSETQYF

D: -
size: -
length: 13
J: TRBJ2-1
V: TRBV18
DNA: TGTGCCAGCTCACCACTGGGGAGGAATGAGCAGTTCTTC
CDR3: CASSPLGRNEQFF

D: -
size: -
length: 13
J: TRBJ1-2
V: TRBV10-1
DNA: TGCGCCAGCAGTGAGTCGGGGGGTATCGGCTACACCTTC
CDR3: CASSESGGIGYTF

D: -
size: -
length: 15
J: TRBJ1-1
V: TRBV13
DNA: TGTGCCAGCAGCGCTCGACAGAGGTTGGGCACTGAAGCTTTCTTT
CDR3: CASSARQRLGTEAFF

D: TRBD2
size: -
length: 14
J: TRBJ2-1
V: TRBV30
DNA: TGTGCCTGGACCCTAGCGGATTCCTACAATGAGCAGTTCTTC
CDR3: CAWTLADSYNEQFF

D: -
size: -
length: 11
J: TRBJ2-7
V: TRBV7-9
DNA: TGTGCCAGCAGCCCAGGACAGGAGCAGTACTTC
CDR3: CASSPGQEQYF

D: -
size: -
length: 13
J: TRBJ1-2
V: TRBV30
DNA: TGTGCCTGGACTCGTATAGGGGCGGAAGGCTACACCTTC
CDR3: CAWTRIGAEGYTF

D: -
size: -
length: 11
J: TRBJ1-1
V: TRBV19
DNA: TGTGCCAGTAGTATAAGTGTAGAGGCTTTCTTT
CDR3: CASSISVEAFF

D: TRBD2
size: -
length: 20
J: TRBJ2-3
V: TRBV7-8
DNA: TGTGCCAGCAGCTTAGCCTCCGGGACTAGCGGGAGGGCACGTCTAGGTACGCAGTATTTT
CDR3: CASSLASGTSGRARLGTQYF

D: -
size: -
length: 14
J: TRBJ1-2
V: TRBV3-1/TRBV3-2
DNA: TGTGCCAGCAGCCAAGAAGGAGCAGACTATGGCTACACCTTC
CDR3: CASSQEGADYGYTF

D: -
size: once
length: 13
J: TRBJ2-1
V: TRBV9
DNA: TGTGCCAGCAGCGTAGGCGGGGGCTCGGAGCAGTTCTTC
CDR3: CASSVGGGSEQFF

D: TRBD1
size: few
length: 15
J: TRBJ2-5
V: TRBV24-1
DNA: TGTGCCACCAGTACCGGGACAGGGGCGCGGGAGACCCAGTACTTC
CDR3: CATSTGTGARETQYF

D: -
size: -
length: 14
J: TRBJ1-5
V: TRBV6-2/TRBV6-3
DNA: TGTGCCAGCAGCCGCACAGGGAGCAATCAGCCCCAGCATTTT
CDR3: CASSRTGSNQPQHF

D: TRBD1
size: -
length: 16
J: TRBJ1-1
V: TRBV4-1
DNA: TGCGCCAGCAGCCGCACGGACAGGGGGGTGAACACTGAAGCTTTCTTT
CDR3: CASSRTDRGVNTEAFF

D: TRBD1
size: -
length: 17
J: TRBJ1-2
V: TRBV9
DNA: TGTGCCAGCAGCTCCCGAGAGGACAGGGCATTTAGGGTTGGCTACACCTTC
CDR3: CASSSREDRAFRVGYTF

D: TRBD2
size: -
length: 16
J: TRBJ2-5
V: TRBV3-1/TRBV3-2
DNA: TGTGCCAGCAGCCAAGGGACTAGCGGGGGGTTTGAGACCCAGTACTTC
CDR3: CASSQGTSGGFETQYF

D: TRBD2
size: -
length: 17
J: TRBJ2-5
V: TRBV24-1
DNA: TGTGCCACCAGTGATTCCCGACCGGGGGGTCCTGAAGAGACCCAGTACTTC
CDR3: CATSDSRPGGPEETQYF

D: TRBD2
size: -
length: 20
J: TRBJ2-1
V: TRBV11-3
DNA: TGTGCCAGCAGCTTAGTAGGACTAGCGGGAGAAATAGAAGCCTACAATGAGCAGTTCTTC
CDR3: CASSLVGLAGEIEAYNEQFF

D: -
size: -
length: 17
J: TRBJ1-3
V: TRBV6-1
DNA: TGTGCCAGCAGTGAATTACTCGACAGTCCCTCTGGAAACACCATATATTTT
CDR3: CASSELLDSPSGNTIYF

D: -
size: -
length: 16
J: TRBJ1-2
V: TRBV4-3
DNA: TGCGCCAGCAGCCAAGCGTCAGGGGATCCTAACTATGGCTACACCTTC
CDR3: CASSQASGDPNYGYTF

D: -
size: -
length: 14
J: TRBJ1-1
V: TRBV7-8
DNA: TGTGCCAGCAGCTTACGGAGAGGGAACACTGAAGCTTTCTTT
CDR3: CASSLRRGNTEAFF

D: -
size: few
length: 15
J: TRBJ1-6
V: TRBV11-2
DNA: TGTGCCAGCAGCTTAGGACTTCCAGCCAATTCACCCCTCCACTTT
CDR3: CASSLGLPANSPLHF

D: TRBD1
size: once
length: 16
J: TRBJ1-5
V: TRBV9
DNA: TGTGCCAGCAGCGCAGGGACAGGGGTGGGCAATCAGCCCCAGCATTTT
CDR3: CASSAGTGVGNQPQHF

D: -
size: -
length: 14
J: TRBJ1-6
V: TRBV2
DNA: TGTGCCAGCAGTATGCAACGGGATAATTCACCCCTCCACTTT
CDR3: CASSMQRDNSPLHF

D: -
size: -
length: 14
J: TRBJ2-2
V: TRBV19
DNA: TGTGCCAGTAGTATTAGCGAGAACACCGGGGAGCTGTTTTTT
CDR3: CASSISENTGELFF

D: -
size: -
length: 15
J: TRBJ1-4
V: TRBV21-1
DNA: TGTGCCAGCAGCAAAGAGAAACAGGGAAAGGGAAAACTGTTTTTT
CDR3: CASSKEKQGKGKLFF

D: -
size: -
length: 15
J: TRBJ1-5
V: TRBV7-8
DNA: TGTGCCAGCAGCTTAGTGGCAGGGGGCAATCAGCCCCAGCATTTT
CDR3: CASSLVAGGNQPQHF

D: -
size: -
length: 15
J: TRBJ1-4
V: TRBV5-4
DNA: TGTGCCAGCAGCCGTGATCAGGTGGAAAAAGAAAAACTGTTTTTT
CDR3: CASSRDQVEKEKLFF

D: TRBD2
size: -
length: 17
J: TRBJ2-2
V: TRBV19
DNA: TGTGCCAGTAGTATAGCCCTAGCGGGACCGAACACCGGGGAGCTGTTTTTT
CDR3: CASSIALAGPNTGELFF

D: TRBD1
size: -
length: 12
J: TRBJ1-2
V: TRBV7-6
DNA: TGTGCCAGCAGCCCAACAGGGGGGTACTACACCTTC
CDR3: CASSPTGGYYTF

D: TRBD1
size: -
length: 14
J: TRBJ1-6
V: TRBV24-1
DNA: TGTGCCACCACCCCAGGACAGGGTGGTTACCCCCTCCACTTT
CDR3: CATTPGQGGYPLHF

D: TRBD1
size: -
length: 15
J: TRBJ1-2
V: TRBV5-1
DNA: TGCGCCAGCAGCTTGGCTGCGACAGGGGCCTATGGCTACACCTTC
CDR3: CASSLAATGAYGYTF

D: TRBD1
size: -
length: 17
J: TRBJ2-1
V: TRBV4-3
DNA: TGCGCCAGCAGCCAAGAATCTCGGACAGGGGGCTTCGATGAGCAGTTCTTC
CDR3: CASSQESRTGGFDEQFF